This entry lists 4 T cell receptor beta chains sequenced from one sample in a study of tumor-infiltrating lymphocytes in primary liver carcinoma. Germline DNA was also extracted, with blood RNA taken from unsorted whole blood. Total RNA (approximately 500 ng) served as template for TCR beta cDNA synthesis primed by a constant-region primer. The TCR beta library was amplified through three nested multiplex PCR rounds in a modified ARM-PCR procedure. Rounds one and two of PCR, each of about 10 cycles, were primed with TRBV1-TRBV30 forward primers and a C-beta reverse primer. TCRdb recomputed calls from the multiplex PCR reads with MiXCR, one row per CDR3 protein. The sample lists fewer than 350,000 distinct CDR3 sequences, 65% occurring once. Sequencing was carried out using peripheral blood. The receptors were gathered from a man aged 40-50 years with primary liver carcinoma and hepatitis B virus infection.

Points on this clonotype: This may come from a read error, since a much larger clone is one base off. The CDR3 here is CSANSGAVANYDYTF. CDR3 nucleotides: TGCAGCGCCAATTCGGGGGCGGTAGCTAACTATGACTACACCTTC. The rearrangement links TRBV29-1 to TRBJ1-2, with a possible D match to TRBD1 (6 bases). Per the germline V gene, CDR1 is SQVTM and CDR2 is ANQGSEA. This CDR3 is 15 amino acids long.

Points on this clonotype: Germline is not matched at one junction end, which may reflect a read error. The CDR3 here is CTSSLGLADSYEQYF. The CDR3 bases are TGTACCAGCAGCTTAGGGCTAGCGGACTCCTACGAGCAGTACTTC. V is TRBV7-9 and J is TRBJ2-7; 7 nucleotides align to TRBD2. This CDR3 has 15 amino acids. From germline, CDR1 is SEHNR and CDR2 FQNEAQ (reference sequence).

Details on this clonotype: A read error may explain this, as a much larger clone is one base away. The rearrangement uses TRBV6-2 or TRBV6-3 and TRBJ2-1; possibly TRBD2 for D (6 bases). CDR3 length: 17 amino acids. Germline V gene data show CDR1 as MNHEY and CDR2 as SVGEGT. The CDR3 sequence is CVSTHTSARESYNEQFF. CDR3 DNA sequence: TGTGTCAGCACCCACACCTCGGCGCGGGAATCCTACAATGAGCAGTTCTTC.

This sequence joins TRBV6-6 and TRBJ2-7; TRBD2 might be the D (6 bases). V gave up 5 bases and J gave up 7 bases, with 24 bases separating them. The CDR3 spans 16 residues. Germline lookup yields CDR1 MNHNY and CDR2 SVGAGI (reference sequence). CDR3 in amino acids: CASSQSPQRAYLEQYF. CDR3 nucleotide sequence: TGTGCCAGCAGTCAGTCCCCTCAGCGGGCGTATCTGGAGCAGTACTTC.